The clone carrying this T cell receptor beta chain was seen at least ten times. Its specificity is not known. This record comes from a study of molecular identifiers for immune sequencing clone quantification. Previously published methods and listed TCR primers were used for the bulk TCR libraries. Each CDR3 protein gets one entry after TCRdb re-called the PCR reads with MiXCR. This sample has roughly 630,000 distinct CDR3 sequences, with about 25% found just once. CDR1 is LGHNA and CDR2 is YSLEER in the germline V gene. Trimming removed 0 bases from V and 14 bases from J; junction bases left unmatched: 10. The CDR3 has 14 amino acids. Study-wide points: The sizes of highly expanded clones could be underestimated when identical TCR molecules share a barcode. In naive cells, clones above 20 RNA copies held under 1% of molecules, whereas in effector cells they held over 97%.

The sample consisted of naive CD8+ T cells from blood, with Jurkat cell RNA spiked in. Subset indicated: FACS-sorted CD8+CD4-CCR7+CD45RA+ naive T cells. The rearrangement uses TRBV4-3 and TRBJ2-3, with TRBD1 matching 8 bases. The clonotype comes from a human donor in good health. Some libraries in this study had Jurkat cell RNA spiked in. The CDR3 DNA follows: TGCGCCAGCAGCCAAGATTATCGGGACAGGCGAGGGTATTTT. Translating gives CASSQDYRDRRGYF.